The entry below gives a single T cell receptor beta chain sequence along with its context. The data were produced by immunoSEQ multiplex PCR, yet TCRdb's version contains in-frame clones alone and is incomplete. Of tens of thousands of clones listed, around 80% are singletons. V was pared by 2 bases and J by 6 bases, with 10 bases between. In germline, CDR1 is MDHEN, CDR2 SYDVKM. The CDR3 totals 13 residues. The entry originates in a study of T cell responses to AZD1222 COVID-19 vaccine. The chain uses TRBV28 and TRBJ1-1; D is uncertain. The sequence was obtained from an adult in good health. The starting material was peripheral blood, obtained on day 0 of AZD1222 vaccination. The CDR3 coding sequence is TGTGCCAGCAGTTTACGAACCCCACCTGAAGCTTTCTTT. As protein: CASSLRTPPEAFF.